A selection of T cell receptor beta chains follows, all from one sample in a study of T cell responses to AZD1222 COVID-19 vaccine. The repertoire was sequenced with immunoSEQ multiplex PCR; TCRdb's copy has only in-frame clones and lacks some. In the table there are 95,000 to 100,000 clones, 80% to 90% of which are singletons. Sequencing used peripheral blood, obtained on day 0 of AZD1222 vaccination. The receptor source for this set is an adult in good health. CDR3s include the opening cysteine and the closing phenylalanine or tryptophan. A D gene is named only where the DNA matches it firmly. Clone size is stated in some rows and not others, as once, few, many or a class when expanded.

abundance	v_gene	d_gene	j_gene	CDR3nt	CDR3aa
NA	TRBV5-4	NA	TRBJ2-5	TGTGCCAGCAGCTTGGTTGGAGAGACCCAGTACTTC	CASSLVGETQYF
NA	TRBV5-4	NA	TRBJ1-3	TGTGCCAGCAGCTTGGACGGCTCTGGAAACACCATATATTTT	CASSLDGSGNTIYF
NA	TRBV4-1	TRBD1	TRBJ2-7	TGCGCCAGCAGCCAAGCTGAGGGGGACAGATCTATCTACGAGCAGTACTTC	CASSQAEGDRSIYEQYF
NA	TRBV9	NA	TRBJ2-3	TGTGCCAGCAGCGAGGGGGAGGGGGCCCCAGATACGCAGTATTTT	CASSEGEGAPDTQYF
NA	TRBV5-8	NA	TRBJ1-5	TGTGCCAGCAGCAGTCCCTCCGACAGTCATAGCAATCAGCCCCAGCATTTT	CASSSPSDSHSNQPQHF
NA	TRBV5-8	TRBD1	TRBJ1-5	TGTGCCAGCAGCTGGGGACAGAATCAGCCCCAGCATTTT	CASSWGQNQPQHF
NA	TRBV3-1/TRBV3-2	NA	TRBJ1-6	TGTGCCAGCCGCTCCTTAGAGACATATAATTCACCCCTCCACTTT	CASRSLETYNSPLHF
NA	TRBV19	NA	TRBJ1-1	TGTGCCAGTAGTACATCCAGGGAATTTGGCACTGAAGCTTTCTTT	CASSTSREFGTEAFF
NA	TRBV21-1	NA	TRBJ1-1	TGTGCCAGCAGCAAAGCAGGGGGCTTGAACACTGAAGCTTTCTTT	CASSKAGGLNTEAFF
NA	TRBV4-1	NA	TRBJ2-7	TGCGCCAGCAGCCAAATCTTCGGGTTTGGGACATACTACGAGCAGTACTTC	CASSQIFGFGTYYEQYF
once	TRBV29-1	NA	TRBJ2-7	TGCAGCGTTGGTCACGGTCCGGGTCAGGGCGAGCAGTACTTC	CSVGHGPGQGEQYF
once	TRBV18	TRBD2	TRBJ2-3	TGTGCCAGCTCACCACTGCTGCTAGCGGGCACAGATACGCAGTATTTT	CASSPLLLAGTDTQYF
NA	TRBV28	NA	TRBJ2-5	TGTGCCAGCATGGGAGACCCGTACCAAGAGACCCAGTACTTC	CASMGDPYQETQYF
NA	TRBV30	TRBD1	TRBJ2-1	TGTGCCTGGACAGGGGGTTTTTTCAATGAGCAGTTCTTC	CAWTGGFFNEQFF
NA	TRBV6-5	TRBD2	TRBJ2-4	TGTGCCAGCAGTTCTGCGGGAGCGGGGGGTAAAAACATTCAGTACTTC	CASSSAGAGGKNIQYF
NA	TRBV19	TRBD1	TRBJ1-5	TGTGCCAGTAACTCGGGACAGGGGGTGGATCAGCCCCAGCATTTT	CASNSGQGVDQPQHF
NA	TRBV27	NA	TRBJ2-1	TGTGCCAGCAGCTTATTTGGGACTCGTGGAGAGCAGTTCTTC	CASSLFGTRGEQFF
once	TRBV7-9	TRBD1	TRBJ2-5	TGTGCCAGCAGCCCCTCGACAGGGGGCTTGGAGACCCAGTACTTC	CASSPSTGGLETQYF
NA	TRBV7-8	NA	TRBJ1-3	TGTGCCAGCAGCTTAGAGCTCGGTGGAAACACCATATATTTT	CASSLELGGNTIYF
NA	TRBV30	NA	TRBJ1-3	TGTGCCTGGAGTCTTGGCGGGGACCTTGGAAACACCATATATTTT	CAWSLGGDLGNTIYF
NA	TRBV7-9	NA	TRBJ2-2	TGTGCCAGCAGCTTACCAGGGGACGCCGGGGAGCTGTTTTTT	CASSLPGDAGELFF
NA	TRBV3-1/TRBV3-2	NA	TRBJ2-3	TGTGCCAGCAGCCAAGTAGCGGCAGATACGCAGTATTTT	CASSQVAADTQYF
NA	TRBV14	TRBD1	TRBJ2-2	TGTGCCAGCAGCAACAGGGGGCTTGCTACCGGGGAGCTGTTTTTT	CASSNRGLATGELFF
NA	TRBV18	TRBD1	TRBJ2-1	TGTGCCAGCTCACGAACCGGGACAGGGGGCGGCGATGAGCAGTTCTTC	CASSRTGTGGGDEQFF
once	TRBV7-2	TRBD1	TRBJ1-1	TGTGCCAGCAGCCCCCGCCGGACAGGGTCAAGCACTGAAGCTTTCTTT	CASSPRRTGSSTEAFF
once	TRBV2	NA	TRBJ1-1	TGTGCCAGCAGTGTATTTAGGGGTTCGGCTGAAGCTTTCTTT	CASSVFRGSAEAFF
few	TRBV3-1/TRBV3-2	NA	TRBJ2-2	TGTGCCAGCAGCCAGACGAACACCGGGGAGCTGTTTTTT	CASSQTNTGELFF
many	TRBV5-1	NA	TRBJ1-2	TGCGCCAGCAGCTTGGATGGGAGGGGATGGGGCTATGGCTACACCTTC	CASSLDGRGWGYGYTF
NA	TRBV29-1	NA	TRBJ1-2	TGCAGCGTCATCAGAGGGTCCTATGGCTACACCTTC	CSVIRGSYGYTF
NA	TRBV2	TRBD1	TRBJ2-3	TGTGCCAGCAGAGATTGGACAGGGGTCGGCGATACGCAGTATTTT	CASRDWTGVGDTQYF
once	TRBV29-1	NA	TRBJ1-2	TGCAGCGTTGAAGAACAGTATGGCTACACCTTC	CSVEEQYGYTF
NA	TRBV7-6	NA	TRBJ2-5	TGTGCCAGCAGTCCCCAAACGGAGACCCAGTACTTC	CASSPQTETQYF
few	TRBV2	NA	TRBJ1-2	TGTGCCAGCAGTGAGGGGAAAATCATTGGCTACACCTTC	CASSEGKIIGYTF
NA	TRBV6-5	TRBD1	TRBJ2-1	TGTGCCAGCAGGTCGAGGACAGGGGTTAGAAATGAGCAGTTCTTC	CASRSRTGVRNEQFF
once	TRBV2	TRBD1	TRBJ1-2	TGTGCCAGCAGAAACAGGGGGTCGGACTATGGCTACACCTTC	CASRNRGSDYGYTF
NA	TRBV7-8	TRBD1	TRBJ2-1	TGTGCCAGCAGCGGAGTTAGACAGGGTTTGGGTTTCTTC	CASSGVRQGLGFF
NA	TRBV19	TRBD1	TRBJ1-5	TGTGCCAGTAGTATCACCGGGACAGGGGGCTTTCAGCCCCAGCATTTT	CASSITGTGGFQPQHF
NA	TRBV15	NA	TRBJ1-6	TGTGCCACCAGCAGAGATCTCTCTGAAAGCGCCCCCCTCCACTTT	CATSRDLSESAPLHF
NA	TRBV3-1/TRBV3-2	TRBD2	TRBJ2-5	TGTGCCAGCAGCCAGATAGCGGGGGACCAAGAGACCCAGTACTTC	CASSQIAGDQETQYF
NA	TRBV5-6	NA	TRBJ1-3	TGTGCCAGCAGCTTGTCGACGGGTTTCGGAAACACCATATATTTT	CASSLSTGFGNTIYF
NA	TRBV6-5	NA	TRBJ1-1	TGTGCCAGCAGGGGACACACTGAAGCTTTCTTT	CASRGHTEAFF